The TCR beta chain under discussion was sequenced for a study of early T cells in non-severe SARS-CoV-2 infection. Turning to the study itself: The input, bulk RNA from unsorted whole blood, was sequenced, and chains were unpaired. Broader study findings: VDJdb-based matching was biased toward anti-spike CD8 responses and missed private and CD4 specificities.

Unique molecular identifier tags were affixed to discrete cDNA molecules. TCRdb reprocessed the 5' RACE reads via MiXCR and lists one record per CDR3 protein. Here the sample spans about 55,000 distinct CDR3 sequences, about 12% being singletons. Germline-derived CDR1 and CDR2 are MNHEY and SVGAGI. The CDR3 extends over 15 amino acids. About this clonotype itself: Its cognate antigen is unknown. At one end, the junction sequence differs from germline, possibly due to a read error.

Material for sequencing was whole blood. The sequence was obtained from an adult who was a healthcare worker with PCR-confirmed SARS-CoV-2 infection or an uninfected control (not recorded which). The rearrangement joins TRBV6-5 to TRBJ1-5; the match to TRBD1 covers 8 bases. The CDR3 DNA sequence: TGTACCAGCAGCGAAGGACAGGGCTTTAGGCAGCCCCAGCATTTT. Translation gives CTSSEGQGFRQPQHF.